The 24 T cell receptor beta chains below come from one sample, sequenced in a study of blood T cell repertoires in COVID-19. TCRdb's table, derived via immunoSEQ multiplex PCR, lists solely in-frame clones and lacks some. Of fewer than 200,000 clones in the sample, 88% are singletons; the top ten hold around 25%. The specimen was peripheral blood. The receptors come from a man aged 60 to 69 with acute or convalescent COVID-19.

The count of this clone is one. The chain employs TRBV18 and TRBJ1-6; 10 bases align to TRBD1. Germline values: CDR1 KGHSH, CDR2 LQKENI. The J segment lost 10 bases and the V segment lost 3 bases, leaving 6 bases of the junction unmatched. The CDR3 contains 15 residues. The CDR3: CASSPGQGSLSPLHF. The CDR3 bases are TGTGCCAGCTCACCGGGACAGGGGAGTTTGTCACCCCTCCACTTT.

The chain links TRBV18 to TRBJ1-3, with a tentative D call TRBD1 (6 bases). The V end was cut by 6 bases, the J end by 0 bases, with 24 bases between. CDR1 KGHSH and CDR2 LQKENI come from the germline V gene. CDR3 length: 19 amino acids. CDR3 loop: CASSPLPDSGVSSGNTIYF. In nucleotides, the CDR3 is TGTGCCAGCTCGCCATTACCCGATTCAGGGGTCTCCTCTGGAAACACCATATATTTT.

CDR3 amino acids: CATEGGLGNTIYF. In DNA, the CDR3 is TGTGCCACCGAGGGGGGGCTCGGAAACACCATATATTTT. This chain links TRBV24-1 with TRBJ1-3, with a possible D match to TRBD1 (6 bases). There are 13 residues in the CDR3. Looked up from germline, CDR1 is KGHDR and CDR2 is SFDVKD. V gave up 9 bases and J gave up 4 bases, with 12 bases separating them.

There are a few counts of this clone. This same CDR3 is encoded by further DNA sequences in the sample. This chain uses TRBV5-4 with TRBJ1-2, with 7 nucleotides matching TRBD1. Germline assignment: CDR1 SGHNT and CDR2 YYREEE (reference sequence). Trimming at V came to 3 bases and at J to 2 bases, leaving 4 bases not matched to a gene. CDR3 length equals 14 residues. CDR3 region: CASSSLQGNYGYTF. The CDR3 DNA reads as TGTGCCAGCAGCTCCTTACAGGGGAACTATGGCTACACCTTC.

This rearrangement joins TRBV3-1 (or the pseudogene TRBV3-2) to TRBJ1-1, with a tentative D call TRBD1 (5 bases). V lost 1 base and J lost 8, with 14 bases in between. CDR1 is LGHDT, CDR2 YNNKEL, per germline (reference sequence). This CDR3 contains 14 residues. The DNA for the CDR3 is TGTGCCAGCAGCCAAGGACAGCACATAGGAGAAGCTTTCTTT. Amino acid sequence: CASSQGQHIGEAFF.

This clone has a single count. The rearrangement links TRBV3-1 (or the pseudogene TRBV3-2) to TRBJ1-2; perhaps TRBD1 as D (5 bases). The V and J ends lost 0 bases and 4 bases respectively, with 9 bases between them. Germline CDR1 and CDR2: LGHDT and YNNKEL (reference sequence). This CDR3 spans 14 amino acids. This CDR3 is CASSQEGAGYGYTF. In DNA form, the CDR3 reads TGTGCCAGCAGCCAAGAAGGGGCTGGCTATGGCTACACCTTC.

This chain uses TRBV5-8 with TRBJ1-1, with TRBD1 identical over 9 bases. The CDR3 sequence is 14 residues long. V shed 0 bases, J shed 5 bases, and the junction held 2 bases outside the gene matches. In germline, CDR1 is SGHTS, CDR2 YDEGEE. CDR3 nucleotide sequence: TGTGCCAGCAGCTTGGACAGGGGGCGAACTGAAGCTTTCTTT. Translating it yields CASSLDRGRTEAFF. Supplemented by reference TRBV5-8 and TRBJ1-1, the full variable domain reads EAGVTQSPTHLIKTRGQQATLRCSPISGHTSVYWYQQALGLGLQFLLWYDEGEERNRGNFPPRFSGRQFPNYSSELNVNALELEDSALYLCASSLDRGRTEAFFGQGTRLTVV.

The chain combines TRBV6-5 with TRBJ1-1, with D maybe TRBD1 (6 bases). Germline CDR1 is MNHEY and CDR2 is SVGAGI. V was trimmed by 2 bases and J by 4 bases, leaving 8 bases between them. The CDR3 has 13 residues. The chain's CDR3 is CASSYGQRTEAFF. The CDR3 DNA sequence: TGTGCCAGCAGTTACGGACAGCGCACTGAAGCTTTCTTT.

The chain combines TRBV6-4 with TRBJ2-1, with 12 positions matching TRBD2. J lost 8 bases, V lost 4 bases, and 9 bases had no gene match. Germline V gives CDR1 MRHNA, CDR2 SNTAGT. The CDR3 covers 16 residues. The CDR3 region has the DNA TGTGCCAGCAGTGCCCAACTAGCGGGAGGCGGCGATGAGCAGTTCTTC. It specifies CASSAQLAGGGDEQFF.

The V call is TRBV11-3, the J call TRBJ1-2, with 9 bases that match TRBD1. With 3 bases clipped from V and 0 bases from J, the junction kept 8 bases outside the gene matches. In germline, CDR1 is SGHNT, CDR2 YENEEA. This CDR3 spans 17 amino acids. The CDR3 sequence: CASSFGGTGTPNYGYTF. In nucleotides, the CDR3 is TGTGCCAGCAGCTTTGGAGGGACAGGGACCCCTAACTATGGCTACACCTTC.

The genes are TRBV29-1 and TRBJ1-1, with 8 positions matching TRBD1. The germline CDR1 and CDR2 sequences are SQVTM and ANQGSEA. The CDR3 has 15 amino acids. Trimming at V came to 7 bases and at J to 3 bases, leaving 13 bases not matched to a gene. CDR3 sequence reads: CSATQDRVYDTEAFF. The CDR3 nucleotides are TGCAGCGCGACCCAGGACAGGGTGTATGACACTGAAGCTTTCTTT.

In DNA form, the CDR3 reads TGTGCCAGCAGCTTAGCGCTTGGGAGCTCCTACGAGCAGTACGTC. Translation: CASSLALGSSYEQYV. The chain recombines TRBV7-7 with TRBJ2-7, with D tentatively TRBD2 (5 bases). This CDR3 has 15 residues. The germline gives CDR1 SSHAT, CDR2 FNYEAQ (reference sequence). V lost 0 bases and J lost 0, with 9 bases in between.

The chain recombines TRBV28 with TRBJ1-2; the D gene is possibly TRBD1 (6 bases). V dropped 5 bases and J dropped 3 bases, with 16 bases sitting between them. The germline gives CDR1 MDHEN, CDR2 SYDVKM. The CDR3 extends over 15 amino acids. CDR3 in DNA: TGTGCCAGCAGTGCCCTGACAGGAAAACACTATGGCTACACCTTC. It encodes CASSALTGKHYGYTF.

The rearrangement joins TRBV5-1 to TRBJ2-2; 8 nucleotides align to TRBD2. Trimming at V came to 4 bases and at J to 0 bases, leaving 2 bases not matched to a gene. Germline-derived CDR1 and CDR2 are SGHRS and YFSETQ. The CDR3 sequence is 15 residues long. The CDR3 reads CASSLSGANTGELFF. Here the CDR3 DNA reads TGCGCCAGCAGCCTTAGCGGGGCGAACACCGGGGAGCTGTTTTTT.

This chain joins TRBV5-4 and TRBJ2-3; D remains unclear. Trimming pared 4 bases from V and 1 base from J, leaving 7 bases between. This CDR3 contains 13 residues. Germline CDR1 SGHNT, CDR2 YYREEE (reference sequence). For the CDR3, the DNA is TGTGCCAGCAGCCCCCCGGGCACAGATACGCAGTATTTT. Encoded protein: CASSPPGTDTQYF.

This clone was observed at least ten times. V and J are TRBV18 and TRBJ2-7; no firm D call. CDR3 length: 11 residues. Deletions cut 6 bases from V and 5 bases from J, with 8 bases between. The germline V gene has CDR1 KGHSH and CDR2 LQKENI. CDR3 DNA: TGTGCCAGCTCGTCCCGTGACGAGCAGTACTTC. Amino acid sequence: CASSSRDEQYF.

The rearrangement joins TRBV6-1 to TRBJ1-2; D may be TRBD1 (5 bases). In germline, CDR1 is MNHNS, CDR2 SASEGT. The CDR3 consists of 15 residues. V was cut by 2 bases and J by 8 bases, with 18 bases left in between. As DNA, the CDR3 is TGTGCCAGCAGTGAAATAGGGGTCCCAAGGCGAGGCTACACCTTC. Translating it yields CASSEIGVPRRGYTF.

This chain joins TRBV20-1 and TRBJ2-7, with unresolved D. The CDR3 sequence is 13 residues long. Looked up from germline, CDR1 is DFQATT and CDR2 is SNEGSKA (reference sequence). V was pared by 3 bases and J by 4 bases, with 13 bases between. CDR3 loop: CSASGGAAYEQYV. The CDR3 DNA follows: TGCAGTGCTAGTGGCGGTGCTGCTTACGAGCAGTACGTC.

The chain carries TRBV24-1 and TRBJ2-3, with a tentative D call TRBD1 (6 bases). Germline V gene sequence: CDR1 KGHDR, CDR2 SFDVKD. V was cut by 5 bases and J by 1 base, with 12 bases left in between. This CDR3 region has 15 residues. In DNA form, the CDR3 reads TGTGCCACCAGTGGACAGGCCGGGGGCACAGATACGCAGTATTTT. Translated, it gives CATSGQAGGTDTQYF.

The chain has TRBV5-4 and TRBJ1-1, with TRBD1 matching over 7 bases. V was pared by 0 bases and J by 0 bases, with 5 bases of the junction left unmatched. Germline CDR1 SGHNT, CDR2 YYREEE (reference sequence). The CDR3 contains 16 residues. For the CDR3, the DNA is TGTGCCAGCAGCTTGGGGGGACAGAGAGTGAACACTGAAGCTTTCTTT. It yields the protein CASSLGGQRVNTEAFF.

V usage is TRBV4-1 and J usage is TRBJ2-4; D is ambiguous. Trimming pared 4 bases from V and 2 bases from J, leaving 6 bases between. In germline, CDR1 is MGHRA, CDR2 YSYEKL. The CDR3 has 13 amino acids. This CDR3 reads CASSPSPKNIQYF. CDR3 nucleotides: TGCGCCAGCAGCCCTAGTCCCAAAAACATTCAGTACTTC.

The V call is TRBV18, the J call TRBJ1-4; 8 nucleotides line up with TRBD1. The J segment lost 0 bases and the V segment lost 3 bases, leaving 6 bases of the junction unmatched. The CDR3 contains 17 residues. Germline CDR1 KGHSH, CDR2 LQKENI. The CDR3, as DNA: TGTGCCAGCTCACCGCGGACAGGGAAGGCAACTAATGAAAAACTGTTTTTT. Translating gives CASSPRTGKATNEKLFF.

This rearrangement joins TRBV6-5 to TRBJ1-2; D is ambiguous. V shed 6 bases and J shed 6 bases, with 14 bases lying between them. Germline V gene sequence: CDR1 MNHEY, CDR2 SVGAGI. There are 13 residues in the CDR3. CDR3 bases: TGTGCCAGCAGCGAGACTCCTGAGGATGGCTACACCTTC. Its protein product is CASSETPEDGYTF.

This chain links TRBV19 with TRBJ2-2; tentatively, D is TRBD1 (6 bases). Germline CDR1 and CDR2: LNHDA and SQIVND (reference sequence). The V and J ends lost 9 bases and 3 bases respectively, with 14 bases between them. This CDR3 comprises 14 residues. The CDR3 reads CASLDRMDTGELFF. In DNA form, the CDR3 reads TGTGCCAGCCTCGACAGGATGGACACCGGGGAGCTGTTTTTT.